The text below deals with one TCR beta chain. The data belong to a study of blood T cell repertoires in COVID-19. Overall study: Researchers got acute and convalescent COVID-19 samples from the United States, Italy and Spain.

Data came from immunoSEQ multiplex PCR; TCRdb stores just in-frame clones and leaves some out. The profile covers 220,000 or so clones, with around 90% appearing a single time and over 12% taken by the ten largest. Participants came from around 25 US areas, aged roughly 18 to 89 years. No more than 2 weeks before study entry, exposed participants had met a case of COVID-19. The receptor's source is a young man who had been exposed to COVID-19. The sample taken for sequencing was PBMCs or T cells enriched from blood (not recorded which).

This CDR3 reads CASSYRGLRTDTQYF. In DNA, the CDR3 is TGTGCCAGCAGTTATAGGGGACTCCGCACAGATACGCAGTATTTT. The chain joins TRBV6-5 to TRBJ2-3; D may be TRBD2 (6 bases). V was clipped by 3 bases and J by 1 base, with 11 bases between them. Per the germline V gene, CDR1 is MNHEY and CDR2 is SVGAGI. CDR3 length: 15 amino acids.